The TCR beta chain under discussion was sequenced for a study of cytomegalovirus exposure and HLA in healthy donors. As for the study in general: The approximately 110 validation repertoires were reported in a later analysis to have been generated on the same platform as the approximately 700 first-cohort repertoires. Study findings and constraints: Reports indicated that the classifier achieved high specificity and sensitivity in diagnosing cytomegalovirus status. Investigators reported some 150 TCR beta chains as tied to cytomegalovirus. Three chains linked to CMV were shown in vitro to be specific for CMV antigens.

About this clone: Its antigen remains unknown.

Sequencing was performed with immunoSEQ multiplex PCR; in TCRdb, only in-frame clones are kept and a portion is missing. The sample lists roughly 120,000 clones, 88% seen once, with 1.4% in the top ten. CDR1 and CDR2 (germline): SGHDN, FVKESK. The ends were cut back, 5 bases at V and 0 bases at J, with 10 bases in the middle. The CDR3 contains 14 residues. This chain joins TRBV14 and TRBJ1-1, with a possible D match to TRBD1 (5 bases). The receptor was isolated from a woman younger than 45 in good health and CMV-seropositive. Material: PBMCs. The DNA for the CDR3 is TGTGCCAGCAGCGTCAGGGCCATGAACACTGAAGCTTTCTTT. It yields the protein CASSVRAMNTEAFF. The full variable domain, with the rest looked up from reference TRBV14 and TRBJ1-1, is EAGVTQFPSHSVIEKGQTVTLRCDPISGHDNLYWYRRVMGKEIKFLLHFVKESKQDESGMPNNRFLAERTGGTYSTLKVQPAELEDSGVYFCASSVRAMNTEAFFGQGTRLTVV.